Given below is one TCR beta chain in context. What it binds is not known. A junction end diverges from the germline sequence, so it may reflect a read error. The data were taken from a study of cytomegalovirus exposure and HLA in healthy donors. Whole-study results and caveats: Indistinguishable V segments, including TRBV6-2 and TRBV6-3, were excluded. Clonal expansion, a later analysis showed, was greater in HLA-associated TCR beta chains than in equally common others. The authors later found TCR association rates varying by HLA locus, with DRB1 most and HLA-C fewest. It is likely that the observed cluster of highly shared sequence variants was a sequencing artifact.

The CDR3 runs 15 residues. Germline V gene lookup returns CDR1 MNHNS and CDR2 SASEGT. The PCR employed 60 Vbeta primers together with 13 Jbeta primers. Here immunoSEQ multiplex PCR was the method, and the copy in TCRdb shows in-frame clones only, minus some. The table shows about 160,000 clones, with 82% occurring only once. Sequencing was carried out using PBMCs. J is TRBJ1-2 and V is TRBV6-1; D gene ambiguous. This TCR was sampled from a girl aged 5 to 17 in good health and CMV-seropositive. The CDR3: CAGSVSTAAFYGYTF. CDR3 DNA: TGTGCCGGCAGTGTCTCGACGGCGGCTTTTTATGGCTACACCTTC.